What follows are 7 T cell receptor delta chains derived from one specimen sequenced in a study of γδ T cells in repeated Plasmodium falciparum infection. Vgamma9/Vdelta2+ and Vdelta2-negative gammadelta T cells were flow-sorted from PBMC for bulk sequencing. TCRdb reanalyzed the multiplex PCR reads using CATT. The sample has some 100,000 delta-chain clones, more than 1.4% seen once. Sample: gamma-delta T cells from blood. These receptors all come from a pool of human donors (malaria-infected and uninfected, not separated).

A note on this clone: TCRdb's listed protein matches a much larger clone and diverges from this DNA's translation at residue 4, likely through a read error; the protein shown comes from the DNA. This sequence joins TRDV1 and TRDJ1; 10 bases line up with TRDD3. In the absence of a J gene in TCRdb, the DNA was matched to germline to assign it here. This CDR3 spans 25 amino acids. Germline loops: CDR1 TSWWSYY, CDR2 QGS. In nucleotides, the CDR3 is TGTGCTCTTGAGGAAATGAAGGGCGTCCTACGTTTCGACTGGGGGATTCGGGGGGACGCCGATAAACTCATCTTT. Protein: CALEEMKGVLRFDWGIRGDADKLIF.

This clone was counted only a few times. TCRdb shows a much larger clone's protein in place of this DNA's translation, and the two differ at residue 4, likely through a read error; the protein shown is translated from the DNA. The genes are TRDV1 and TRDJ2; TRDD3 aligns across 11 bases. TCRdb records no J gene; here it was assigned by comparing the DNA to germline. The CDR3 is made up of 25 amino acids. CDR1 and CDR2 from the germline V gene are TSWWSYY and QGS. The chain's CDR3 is CALRERGYTYHVLGDRYPLTAQLFF. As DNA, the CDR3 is TGTGCTCTTAGGGAACGTGGCTACACCTACCATGTACTGGGGGATAGATATCCTTTGACAGCACAACTCTTCTTT.

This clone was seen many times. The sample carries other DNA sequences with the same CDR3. CDR3 sequence: CACDLLLGPQMGYDDKLIF. Written as DNA, the CDR3 is TGTGCCTGTGACCTCCTACTGGGGCCCCAGATGGGGTACGACGATAAACTCATCTTT. The V gene is TRDV2, the J gene TRDJ1; TRDD3 is a possible D gene (7 bases). The CDR3 loop spans 19 amino acids. Trimming took 3 bases from V and 4 from J, leaving 29 bases between them. CDR1 is GEAIGNYY, CDR2 EKD, per germline.

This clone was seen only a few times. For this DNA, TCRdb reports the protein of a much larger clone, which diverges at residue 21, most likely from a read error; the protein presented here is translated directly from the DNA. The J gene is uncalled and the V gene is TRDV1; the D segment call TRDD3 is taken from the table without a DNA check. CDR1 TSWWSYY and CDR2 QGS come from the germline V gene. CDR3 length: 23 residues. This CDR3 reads CALGEQYLNLYWGTSGGTDKPIF. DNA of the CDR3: TGTGCTCTTGGGGAACAGTACCTAAACCTGTACTGGGGAACCAGTGGGGGGACCGATAAACCCATCTTT.

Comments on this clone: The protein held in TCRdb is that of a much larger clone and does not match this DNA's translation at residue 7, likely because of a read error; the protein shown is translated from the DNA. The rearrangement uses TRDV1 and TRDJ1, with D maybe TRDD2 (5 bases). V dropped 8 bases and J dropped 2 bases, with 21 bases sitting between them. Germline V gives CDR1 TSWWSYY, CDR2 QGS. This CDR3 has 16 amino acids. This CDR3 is CALLKGRPSGTDKLIF. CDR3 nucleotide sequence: TGTGCTCTTCTAAAGGGGCGGCCTTCGGGAACCGATAAACTCATCTTT.

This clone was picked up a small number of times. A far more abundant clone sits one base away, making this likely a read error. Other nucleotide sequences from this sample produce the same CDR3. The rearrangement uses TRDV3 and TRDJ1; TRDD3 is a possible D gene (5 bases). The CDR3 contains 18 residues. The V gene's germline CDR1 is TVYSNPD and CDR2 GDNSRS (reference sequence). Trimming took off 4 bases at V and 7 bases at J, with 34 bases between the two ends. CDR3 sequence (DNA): TGTGCCTACGGTACCCACTTTCGAACGGGGGGCCGACCGGTTAAACTCATCTTT. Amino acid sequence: CAYGTHFRTGGRPVKLIF.

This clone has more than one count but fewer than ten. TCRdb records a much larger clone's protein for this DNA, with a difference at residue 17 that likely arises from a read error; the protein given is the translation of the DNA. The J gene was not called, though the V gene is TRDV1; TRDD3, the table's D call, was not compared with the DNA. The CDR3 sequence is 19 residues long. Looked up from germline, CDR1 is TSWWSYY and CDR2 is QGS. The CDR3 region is CALGEFLPVTGGWADKPIF. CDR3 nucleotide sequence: TGTGCTCTTGGGGAATTCTTACCCGTTACTGGGGGATGGGCCGATAAACCCATCTTT.